This T cell receptor (beta chain) was retrieved from a study of T cell clonality in common variable immunodeficiency. This clone was observed at least ten times. Its specificity is unknown. The read halts 3 residues ahead of the CDR3 end, with the missing end drawn from the germline J gene. Repertoires were generated with immunoSEQ multiplex PCR, while TCRdb's copy carries only in-frame clones and drops some. Sampling found approximately 81,000 clones, none seen once. Trimming at V came to 6 bases and at J to 2 bases, leaving 4 bases not matched to a gene. From germline, CDR1 is WSHSY and CDR2 SAAADI. The CDR3 runs 13 residues. Study observations and caveats: CVID subjects showed higher TCRbeta clonality than healthy controls.

The chain is built from TRBV10-2 and TRBJ2-7; 7 bases are shared with TRBD1. Sequencing used peripheral blood mononuclear cells. The receptor was derived from a person between 18 and 69 years old in good health. The part of the CDR3 DNA that was read is TGCGCCAGCAGGGACAGGAAAGCCTACGAG. Translated: CASRDRKAYE. The full CDR3 reads CASRDRKAYEQYF.